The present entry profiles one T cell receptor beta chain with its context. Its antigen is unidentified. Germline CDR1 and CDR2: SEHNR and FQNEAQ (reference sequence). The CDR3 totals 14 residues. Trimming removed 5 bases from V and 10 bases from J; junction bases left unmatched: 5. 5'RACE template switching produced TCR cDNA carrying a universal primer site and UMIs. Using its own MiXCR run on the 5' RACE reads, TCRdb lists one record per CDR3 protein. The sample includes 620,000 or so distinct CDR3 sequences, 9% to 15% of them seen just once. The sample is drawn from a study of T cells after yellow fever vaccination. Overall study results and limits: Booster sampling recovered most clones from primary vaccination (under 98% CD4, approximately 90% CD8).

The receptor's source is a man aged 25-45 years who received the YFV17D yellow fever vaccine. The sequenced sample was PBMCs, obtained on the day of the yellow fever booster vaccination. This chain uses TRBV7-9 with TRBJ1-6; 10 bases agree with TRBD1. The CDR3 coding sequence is TGTGCCAGCAGCAAACGGGACAGGGGATCACCCCTCCACTTT. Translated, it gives CASSKRDRGSPLHF.